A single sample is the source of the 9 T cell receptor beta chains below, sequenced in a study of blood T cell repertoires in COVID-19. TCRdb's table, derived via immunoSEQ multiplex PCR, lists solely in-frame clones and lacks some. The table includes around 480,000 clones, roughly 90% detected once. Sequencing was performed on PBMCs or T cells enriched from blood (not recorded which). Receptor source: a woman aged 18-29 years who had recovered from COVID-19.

The CDR3, as DNA: TGTGCCACCAGTGATGACTGCACCCTCCCGAAGGGGAAACTGTTTTTT. Amino acids: CATSDDCTLPKGKLFF. This chain uses TRBV24-1 with TRBJ1-4; the D gene is possibly TRBD1 (5 bases). The CDR3 loop spans 16 amino acids. CDR1 and CDR2 (germline): KGHDR, SFDVKD. The germline V and J ends were trimmed by 3 bases and 11 bases, with 21 bases remaining between them.

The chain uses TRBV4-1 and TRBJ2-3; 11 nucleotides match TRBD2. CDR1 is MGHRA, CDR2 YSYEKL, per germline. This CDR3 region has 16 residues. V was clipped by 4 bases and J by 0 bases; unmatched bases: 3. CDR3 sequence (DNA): TGCGCCAGCAGCCCCCGGACTAGCGGGAGCACAGATACGCAGTATTTT. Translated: CASSPRTSGSTDTQYF.

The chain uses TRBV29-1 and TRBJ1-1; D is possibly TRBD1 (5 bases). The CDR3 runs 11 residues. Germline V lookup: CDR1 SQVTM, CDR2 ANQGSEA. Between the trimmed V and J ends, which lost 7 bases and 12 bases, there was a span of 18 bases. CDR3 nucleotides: TGCAGCGGGAGGAGGGACGATCGACCTTTCTTT. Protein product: CSGRRDDRPFF.

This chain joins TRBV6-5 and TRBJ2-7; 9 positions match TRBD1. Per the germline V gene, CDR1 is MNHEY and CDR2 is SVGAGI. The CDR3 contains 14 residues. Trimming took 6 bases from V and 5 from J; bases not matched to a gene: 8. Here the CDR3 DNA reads TGTGCCAGCAGAGAGGGAACAGGGGGCCACGAGCAGTACTTC. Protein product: CASREGTGGHEQYF.

The CDR3 loop reads CASSPPARQDKETQYF. CDR3 DNA: TGTGCCAGCAGCCCCCCCGCGAGGCAAGATAAAGAGACCCAGTACTTC. The chain has TRBV5-4 and TRBJ2-5; D not certain. This CDR3 region has 16 residues. The germline gives CDR1 SGHNT, CDR2 YYREEE (reference sequence). With 4 bases removed from V and 3 bases from J, the gap between germline ends came to 19 bases.

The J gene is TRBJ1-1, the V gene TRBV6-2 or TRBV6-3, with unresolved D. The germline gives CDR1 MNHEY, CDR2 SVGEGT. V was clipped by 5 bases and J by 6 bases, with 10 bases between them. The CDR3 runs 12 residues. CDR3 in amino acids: CASSPFEAEAFF. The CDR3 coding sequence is TGTGCCAGCAGTCCCTTCGAGGCTGAAGCTTTCTTT.

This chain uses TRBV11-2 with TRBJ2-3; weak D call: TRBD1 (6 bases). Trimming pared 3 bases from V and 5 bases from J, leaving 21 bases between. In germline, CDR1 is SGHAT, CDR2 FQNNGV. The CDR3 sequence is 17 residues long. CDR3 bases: TGTGCCAGCAGCTTGGATCCAAATGGCAGGGGAGTAGATACGCAGTATTTT. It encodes CASSLDPNGRGVDTQYF.

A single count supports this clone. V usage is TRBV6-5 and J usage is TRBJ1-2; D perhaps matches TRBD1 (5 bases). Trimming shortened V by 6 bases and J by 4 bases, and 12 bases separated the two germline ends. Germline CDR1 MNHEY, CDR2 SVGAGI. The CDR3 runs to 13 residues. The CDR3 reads CASRGRGLYGYTF. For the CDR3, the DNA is TGTGCCAGCAGAGGGCGGGGCCTCTATGGCTACACCTTC.

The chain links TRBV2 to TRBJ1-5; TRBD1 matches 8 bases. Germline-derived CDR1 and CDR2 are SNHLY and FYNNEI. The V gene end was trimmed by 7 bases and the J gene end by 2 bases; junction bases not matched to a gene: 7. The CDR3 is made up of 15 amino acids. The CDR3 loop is CASTDQGAGNQPQHF. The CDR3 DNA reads TGTGCCAGCACCGACCAGGGGGCTGGCAATCAGCCCCAGCATTTT.